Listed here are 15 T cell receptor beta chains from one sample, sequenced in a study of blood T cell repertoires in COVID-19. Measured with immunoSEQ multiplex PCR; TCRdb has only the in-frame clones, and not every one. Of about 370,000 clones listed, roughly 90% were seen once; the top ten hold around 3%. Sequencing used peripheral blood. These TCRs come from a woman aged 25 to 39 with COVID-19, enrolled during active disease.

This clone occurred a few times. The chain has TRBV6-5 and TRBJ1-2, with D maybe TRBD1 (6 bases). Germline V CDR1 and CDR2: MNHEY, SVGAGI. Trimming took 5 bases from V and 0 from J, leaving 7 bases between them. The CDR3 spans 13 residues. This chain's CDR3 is CASSQGTNYGYTF. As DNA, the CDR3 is TGTGCCAGCAGTCAGGGGACTAACTATGGCTACACCTTC.

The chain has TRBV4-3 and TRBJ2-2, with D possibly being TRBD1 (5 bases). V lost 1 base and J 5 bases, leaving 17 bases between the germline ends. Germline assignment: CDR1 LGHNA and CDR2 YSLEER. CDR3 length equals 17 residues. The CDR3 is CASSQGPTQGWTGELFF. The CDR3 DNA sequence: TGCGCCAGCAGCCAAGGCCCAACCCAGGGATGGACCGGGGAGCTGTTTTTT.

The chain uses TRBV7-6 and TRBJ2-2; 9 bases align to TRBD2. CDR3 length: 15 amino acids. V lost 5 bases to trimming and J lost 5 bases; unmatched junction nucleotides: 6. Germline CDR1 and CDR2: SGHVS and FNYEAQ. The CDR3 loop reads CASSSSGGITGELFF. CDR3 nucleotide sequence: TGTGCCAGCAGCAGTAGCGGGGGAATAACCGGGGAGCTGTTTTTT. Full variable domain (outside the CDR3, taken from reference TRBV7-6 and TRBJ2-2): GAGVSQSPRYKVTKRGQDVALRCDPISGHVSLYWYRQALGQGPEFLTYFNYEAQQDKSGLPNDRFSAERPEGSISTLTIQRTEQRDSAMYRCASSSSGGITGELFFGEGSRLTVL.

In DNA form, the CDR3 reads TGCACCAGCAGCCCCGGGGGGTCGAGAAACAATGAGCAGTTCTTC. Its translation is CTSSPGGSRNNEQFF. The V gene is TRBV1, the J gene TRBJ2-1; the DNA was not used to check the table's D call, TRBD2. TRBV1 is a documented pseudogene. CDR3 length equals 15 residues.

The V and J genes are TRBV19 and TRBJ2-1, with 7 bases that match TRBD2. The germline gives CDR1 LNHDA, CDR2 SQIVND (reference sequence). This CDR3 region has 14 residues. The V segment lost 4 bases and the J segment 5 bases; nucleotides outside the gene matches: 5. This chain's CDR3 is CASSRGGSDNEQFF. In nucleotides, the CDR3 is TGTGCCAGTAGTAGGGGGGGGAGCGACAATGAGCAGTTCTTC.

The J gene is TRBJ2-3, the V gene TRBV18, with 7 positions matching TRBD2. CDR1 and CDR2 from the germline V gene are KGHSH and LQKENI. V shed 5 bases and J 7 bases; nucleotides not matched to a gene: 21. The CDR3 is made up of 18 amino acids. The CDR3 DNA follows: TGTGCCAGCTCAATCCTAATTGCTAGCGGAGGAGAGTCTTATACGCAGTATTTT. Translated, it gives CASSILIASGGESYTQYF. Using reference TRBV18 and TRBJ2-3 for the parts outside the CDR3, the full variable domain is NAGVMQNPRHLVRRRGQEARLRCSPMKGHSHVYWYRQLPEEGLKFMVYLQKENIIDESGMPKERFSAEFPKEGPSILRIQQVVRGDSAAYFCASSILIASGGESYTQYFGPGTRLTVL.

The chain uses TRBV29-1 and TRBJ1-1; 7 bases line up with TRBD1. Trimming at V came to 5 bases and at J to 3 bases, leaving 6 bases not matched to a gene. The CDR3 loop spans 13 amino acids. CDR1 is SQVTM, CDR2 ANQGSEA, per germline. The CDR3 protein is CSVTRQGDTEAFF. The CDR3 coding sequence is TGCAGCGTTACCCGACAGGGCGACACTGAAGCTTTCTTT.

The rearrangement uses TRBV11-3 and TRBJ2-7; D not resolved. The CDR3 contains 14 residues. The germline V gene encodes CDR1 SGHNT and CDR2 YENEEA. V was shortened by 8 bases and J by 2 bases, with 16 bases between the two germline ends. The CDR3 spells CASSRSGSTYEQYV. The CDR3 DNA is TGTGCCAGCTCACGCTCCGGGTCCACCTACGAGCAGTACGTC.

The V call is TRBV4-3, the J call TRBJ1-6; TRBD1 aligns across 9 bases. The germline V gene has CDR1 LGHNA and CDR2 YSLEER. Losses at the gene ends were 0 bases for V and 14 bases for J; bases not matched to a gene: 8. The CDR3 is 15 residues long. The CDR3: CASSQDMGQGTALHF. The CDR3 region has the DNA TGCGCCAGCAGCCAAGATATGGGACAGGGAACGGCCCTCCACTTT.

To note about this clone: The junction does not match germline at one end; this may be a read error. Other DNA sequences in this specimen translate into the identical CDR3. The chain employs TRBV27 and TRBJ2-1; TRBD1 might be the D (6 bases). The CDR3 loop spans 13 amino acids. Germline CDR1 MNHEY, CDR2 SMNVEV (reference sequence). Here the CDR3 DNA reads TGTGCCAGCAGTCTATCCAGGGGCAATGAGCAGTTCTTC. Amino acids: CASSLSRGNEQFF.

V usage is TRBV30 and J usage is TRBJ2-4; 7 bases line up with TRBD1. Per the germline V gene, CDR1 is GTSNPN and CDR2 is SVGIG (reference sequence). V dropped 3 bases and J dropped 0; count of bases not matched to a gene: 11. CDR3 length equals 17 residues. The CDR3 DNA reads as TGTGCCTGGAGCTGGACAGGTTCGACTCTAGCCAAAAACATTCAGTACTTC. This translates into CAWSWTGSTLAKNIQYF.

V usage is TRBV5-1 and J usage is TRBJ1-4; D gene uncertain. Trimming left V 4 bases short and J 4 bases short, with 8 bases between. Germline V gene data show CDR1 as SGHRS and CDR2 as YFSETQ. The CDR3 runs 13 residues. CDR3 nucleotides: TGCGCCAGCAGCCGAGAGAGTAATGAAAAACTGTTTTTT. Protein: CASSRESNEKLFF.

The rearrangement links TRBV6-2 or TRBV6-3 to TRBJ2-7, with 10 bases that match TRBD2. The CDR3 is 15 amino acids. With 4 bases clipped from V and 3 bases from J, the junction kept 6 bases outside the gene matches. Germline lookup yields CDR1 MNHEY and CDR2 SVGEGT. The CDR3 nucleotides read TGTGCCAGCAGTTCTCCTAGCGGGAGAAGCTACGAGCAGTACGTC. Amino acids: CASSSPSGRSYEQYV.

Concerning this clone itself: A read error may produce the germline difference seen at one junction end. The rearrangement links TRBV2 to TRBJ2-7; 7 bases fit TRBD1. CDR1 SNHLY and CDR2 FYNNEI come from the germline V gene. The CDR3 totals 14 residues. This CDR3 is CASSEGGVYHEQYF. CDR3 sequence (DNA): TGTGCCAGCAGCGAAGGGGGCGTTTACCACGAGCAGTACTTC.

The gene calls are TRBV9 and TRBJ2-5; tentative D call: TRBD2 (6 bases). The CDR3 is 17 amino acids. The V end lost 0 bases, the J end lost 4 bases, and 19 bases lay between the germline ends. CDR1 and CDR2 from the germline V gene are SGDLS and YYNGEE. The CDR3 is CASSVGVGGVGGETQYF. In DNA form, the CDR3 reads TGTGCCAGCAGCGTAGGGGTAGGAGGGGTGGGAGGAGAGACCCAGTACTTC.